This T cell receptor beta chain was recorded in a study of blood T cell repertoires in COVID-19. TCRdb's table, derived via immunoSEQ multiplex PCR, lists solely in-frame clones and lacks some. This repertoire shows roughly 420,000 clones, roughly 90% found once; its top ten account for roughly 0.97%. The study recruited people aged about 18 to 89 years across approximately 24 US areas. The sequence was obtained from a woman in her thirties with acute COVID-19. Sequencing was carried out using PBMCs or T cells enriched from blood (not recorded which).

The CDR3 DNA reads as TGTGCCAGCAGTGACCCCATCCGGGACAGGGGCCTTAGCACAGATACGCAGTATTTT. It encodes CASSDPIRDRGLSTDTQYF. The gene calls are TRBV6-4 and TRBJ2-3, with 10 bases fitting TRBD1. Germline CDR1 and CDR2: MRHNA and SNTAGT. The CDR3 runs 19 residues. After removal of 2 bases from V and 0 bases from J, the junction contained 11 bases not matched to a gene.